The subject of this entry is one T cell receptor (beta chain). This clone's antigen is unknown. Base qualities are not provided; no much larger clone lies one nucleotide away. The data are from a study of post-analysis software for immune sequencing data (dated by TCRdb to between 2015 and 2016). About the investigation overall: Disease courses on record covered relapsing-remitting, secondary progressive and progressive-relapsing multiple sclerosis, though some patients had no subtype annotation. The patient repertoires were set against ten to eleven previously published healthy control repertoires from donors whose ages ranged from roughly 6 to 26 years. A subset of samples was prepared in parallel using single-end sample barcoding, then pooled and co-amplified after Illumina adapter ligation. What the work shows at the level of the full study, not this receptor alone: Direct clustering with F measure showed strong co-clustering of samples prepared in the same batch, prompting a batch-effect correction. Significantly higher frequencies in patients than in controls were found for roughly 5 TRBV segments, including TRBV5-6, TRBV5-1 and TRBV20-1. The control group was slightly older than the multiple sclerosis patient group. Normalized Chao1 diversity was significantly lower in multiple sclerosis patients than controls, suggesting substantial peripheral T-cell clonal expansion.

The CDR3 measures 14 amino acids from cysteine to phenylalanine. CDR3 DNA is the only sequence kept; it has 42 bases, read in frame from the first base. V lost 4 bases and J lost 7 bases; the stretch between them is 16 bases long. The germline V gene supplies CDR1 SGHDN and CDR2 FVKESK. Library preparation employed PCR. TCRdb records Illumina HiSeq 2500 as the sequencer. To reduce PCR and sequencing biases, unique molecular identifiers were incorporated into the TCR beta cDNA libraries. Per 1 to 10 million input T cells, around 500,000 cDNA molecules were obtained, such that each molecule approximated one T cell. Patient libraries were prepared and sequenced with the same protocol used for the earlier healthy control dataset. Within a given batch, samples were prepared together, multiplexed and sequenced on the same HiSeq lane. In the authors' own workflow: MIGEC was used to process the raw barcoded reads, and molecular identifier groups with only a single read were discarded before consensus assembly and CDR3 extraction. VDJtools was used for post-analysis of the clonotype tables, with diversity normalized by down-sampling every dataset to the smallest sample size. Repertoire overlap clustering matched CDR3 amino acid but not nucleotide sequences to correct batch-related cross-sample contamination. TCRdb applied fastp at Q25 and MiXCR to the public reads, then kept only in-frame beta chains. Merged by CDR3 protein, the rows form single entries marked with the most common genes and DNA. The V and J calls shown here were made by TCRdb, not taken from the authors' results. Counted in this sample were approximately 160,000 distinct CDR3 sequences; approximately 31% of them appeared once. Approximately 1.4% of the sample is in the top ten clones.

To demonstrate the VDJtools post-analysis software, the study profiled TCR beta repertoires from the peripheral blood of under 15 young patients with multiple sclerosis. Multiple sclerosis patients were children and adolescents aged about 6 to 15 years. The rearranged segments are TRBV14 and TRBJ1-1; tentative D gene TRBD1, with 5 bases matching. The clonotype originates from a girl between 10 and 17 years old with multiple sclerosis. The sequenced sample was blood. The CDR3 has the sequence CASSLRPGPLEAFF. In nucleotide form, the sequence is TGTGCCAGCAGCCTGCGACCGGGACCCCTTGAAGCTTTCTTT.